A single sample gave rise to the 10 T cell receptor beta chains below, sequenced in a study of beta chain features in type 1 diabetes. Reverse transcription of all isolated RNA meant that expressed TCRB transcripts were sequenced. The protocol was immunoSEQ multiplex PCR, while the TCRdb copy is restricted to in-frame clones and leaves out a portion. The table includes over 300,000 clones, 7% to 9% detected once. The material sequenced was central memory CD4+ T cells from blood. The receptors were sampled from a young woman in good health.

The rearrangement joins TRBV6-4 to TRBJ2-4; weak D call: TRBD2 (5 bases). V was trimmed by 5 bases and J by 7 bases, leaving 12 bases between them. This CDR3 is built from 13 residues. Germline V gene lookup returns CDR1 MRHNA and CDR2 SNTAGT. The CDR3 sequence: CASSREIGNIQYF. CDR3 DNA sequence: TGTGCCAGCAGTAGGGAGATAGGGAACATTCAGTACTTC.

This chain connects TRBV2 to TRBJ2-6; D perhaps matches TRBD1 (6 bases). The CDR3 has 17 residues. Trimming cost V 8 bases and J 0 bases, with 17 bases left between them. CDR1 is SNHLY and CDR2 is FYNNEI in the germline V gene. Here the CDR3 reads CASFFSGARSGANVLTF. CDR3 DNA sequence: TGTGCCAGCTTTTTTTCAGGGGCGCGCTCTGGGGCCAACGTCCTGACTTTC. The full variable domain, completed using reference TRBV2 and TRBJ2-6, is EPEVTQTPSHQVTQMGQEVILRCVPISNHLYFYWYRQILGQKVEFLVSFYNNEISEKSEIFDDQFSVERPDGSNFTLKIRSTKLEDSAMYFCASFFSGARSGANVLTFGAGSRLTVL.

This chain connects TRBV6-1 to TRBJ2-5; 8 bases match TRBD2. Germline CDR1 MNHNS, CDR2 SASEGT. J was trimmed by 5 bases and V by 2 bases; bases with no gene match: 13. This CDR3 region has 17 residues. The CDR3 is CASSERVWAGGLETQYF. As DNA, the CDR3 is TGTGCCAGCAGTGAACGGGTTTGGGCGGGAGGTCTTGAGACCCAGTACTTC.

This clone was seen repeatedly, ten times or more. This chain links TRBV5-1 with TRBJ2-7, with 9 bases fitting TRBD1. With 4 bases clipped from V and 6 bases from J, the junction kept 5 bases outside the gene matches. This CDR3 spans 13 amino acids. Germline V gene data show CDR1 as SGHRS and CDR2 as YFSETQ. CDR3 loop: CASSRTGEGEQYF. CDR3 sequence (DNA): TGCGCCAGCAGCCGGACAGGGGAGGGCGAGCAGTACTTC.

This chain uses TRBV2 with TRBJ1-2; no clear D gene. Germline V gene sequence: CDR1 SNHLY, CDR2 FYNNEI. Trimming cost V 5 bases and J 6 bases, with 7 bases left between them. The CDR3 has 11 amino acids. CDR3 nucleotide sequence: TGTGCCAGCAGTTATATAGATGGCTACACCTTC. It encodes CASSYIDGYTF.

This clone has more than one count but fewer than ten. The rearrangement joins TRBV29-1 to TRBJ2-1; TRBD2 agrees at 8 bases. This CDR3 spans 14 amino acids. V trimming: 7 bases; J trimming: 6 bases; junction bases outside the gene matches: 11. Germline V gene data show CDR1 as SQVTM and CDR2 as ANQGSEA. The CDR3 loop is CSALPLADLNEQFF. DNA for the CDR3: TGCAGCGCCCTTCCACTAGCGGACCTCAATGAGCAGTTCTTC.

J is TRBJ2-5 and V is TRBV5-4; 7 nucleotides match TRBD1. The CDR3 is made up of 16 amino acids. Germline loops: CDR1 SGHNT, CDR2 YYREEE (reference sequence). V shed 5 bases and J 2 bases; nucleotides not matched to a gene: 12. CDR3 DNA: TGTGCCAGCAGTTTTAAGCAACCGGGACAGCAAGAGACCCAGTACTTC. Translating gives CASSFKQPGQQETQYF.

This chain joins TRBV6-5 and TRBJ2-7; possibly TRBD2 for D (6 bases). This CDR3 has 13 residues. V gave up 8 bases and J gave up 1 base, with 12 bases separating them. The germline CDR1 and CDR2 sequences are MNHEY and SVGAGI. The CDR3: CASSAGTSYEQYF. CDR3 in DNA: TGTGCCAGCTCGGCGGGGACGTCCTACGAGCAGTACTTC.

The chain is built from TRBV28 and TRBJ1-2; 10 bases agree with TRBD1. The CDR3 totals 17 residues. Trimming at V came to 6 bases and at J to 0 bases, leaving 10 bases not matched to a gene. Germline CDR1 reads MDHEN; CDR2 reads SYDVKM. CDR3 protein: CASSPWGQGTPNYGYTF. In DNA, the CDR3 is TGTGCCAGCAGCCCTTGGGGACAGGGGACTCCTAACTATGGCTACACCTTC.

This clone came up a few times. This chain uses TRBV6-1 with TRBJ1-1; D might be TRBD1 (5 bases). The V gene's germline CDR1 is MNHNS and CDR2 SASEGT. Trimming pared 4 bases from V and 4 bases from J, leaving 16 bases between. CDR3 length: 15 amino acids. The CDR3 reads CASSAVSGRGTEAFF. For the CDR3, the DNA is TGTGCCAGCAGTGCCGTGTCAGGGAGGGGCACTGAAGCTTTCTTT.